Many counts were recorded for the clone carrying this T cell receptor beta chain. This entry comes from a study of low-dose radiotherapy and immunotherapy resistance in tumors. On the study more broadly: Treatment of Cohort 1 consisted of 0.5 Gy per fraction every 2 weeks, adding up to 6.5 Gy. Each patient was administered nivolumab intravenously at 240 mg, which was a flat dose, every two weeks, along with intravenous ipilimumab at 1 mg/kg every six weeks. Intravenous cyclophosphamide 200 mg/m2 was given every two weeks, one day before radiation and immunotherapy.

Time point in this sample: before trial treatment. Advanced solid tumors lacking tumor-infiltrating lymphocytes characterized eligible patients. TRAV- and TRBV-specific primers primed first-strand cDNA, covering alpha and beta chains. TCR amplification used 15 to 20 PCR cycles, a constant-region primer and a V-primer adapter. TCRdb analysed the reads with MiXCR anew, one entry per CDR3 protein. The data show around 99,000 distinct CDR3 sequences, roughly 9% seen once. Per the germline V gene, CDR1 is SGHAT and CDR2 is FQNNGV. V was pared by 3 bases and J by 2 bases, with 17 bases between. This CDR3 has 17 residues.

Here the sequenced sample was PBMCs, taken before treatment. This chain uses TRBV11-2 with TRBJ1-5; maybe TRBD1 (5 bases). The receptor was isolated from a male donor with prostate cancer. CDR3: CASSFLREGLGNQPQHF. The DNA of the CDR3 is TGTGCCAGCAGCTTCCTCAGGGAAGGACTTGGCAATCAGCCCCAGCATTTT.